The sequence of this TCR beta chain was determined in a study of T cell clusters in autoimmune cytopenias. Across the study: Per sample, median TRB depth was around 50,000 reads, yielding a median roughly 2,000 distinct clonotypes. The study, taken as a whole, reports: Physiological T cell clusters of healthy donors were apparently absent in primary autoimmune cytopenia patients.

CDR3 length equals 13 residues. Germline CDR1 and CDR2: SEHNR and FQNEAQ (reference sequence). TRB amplification used roughly 250 ng of peripheral blood genomic DNA. TRB was amplified by touch-down multiplex PCR, primer pools A and B combined. TCRdb reworked the multiplex PCR reads into one entry per CDR3 protein, no DNA. The table for this sample gives some 4,900 distinct CDR3 sequences. As regards this clonotype: Its antigen is as yet unknown.

What was sequenced was peripheral blood. The TCR sequence derives from a human donor with an autoimmune cytopenia or autoimmune hepatitis (not recorded which). The chain is built from TRBV7-9 and TRBJ1-1. The CDR3 protein is CASRETGSTEAFF.